This TCR beta chain was sequenced for a study of T cell responses to AZD1222 COVID-19 vaccine. The V gene lost 0 bases and the J gene lost 0 bases, with 6 bases spanning the gap. CDR3 length equals 15 residues. In germline, CDR1 is MNHNS, CDR2 SASEGT. This clone turned up a few times. Sequenced by immunoSEQ multiplex PCR; TCRdb stores in-frame clones only, minus some. Of roughly 95,000 clones in the sample, roughly 90% were seen once. Sequencing was performed on peripheral blood, taken on day 0 of AZD1222 vaccination. The source is an adult in good health. The V gene is TRBV6-1, the J gene TRBJ1-3, with D perhaps TRBD1 (5 bases). The CDR3 protein is CASSEATDSGNTIYF. CDR3 DNA: TGTGCCAGCAGTGAAGCGACAGACTCTGGAAACACCATATATTTT.